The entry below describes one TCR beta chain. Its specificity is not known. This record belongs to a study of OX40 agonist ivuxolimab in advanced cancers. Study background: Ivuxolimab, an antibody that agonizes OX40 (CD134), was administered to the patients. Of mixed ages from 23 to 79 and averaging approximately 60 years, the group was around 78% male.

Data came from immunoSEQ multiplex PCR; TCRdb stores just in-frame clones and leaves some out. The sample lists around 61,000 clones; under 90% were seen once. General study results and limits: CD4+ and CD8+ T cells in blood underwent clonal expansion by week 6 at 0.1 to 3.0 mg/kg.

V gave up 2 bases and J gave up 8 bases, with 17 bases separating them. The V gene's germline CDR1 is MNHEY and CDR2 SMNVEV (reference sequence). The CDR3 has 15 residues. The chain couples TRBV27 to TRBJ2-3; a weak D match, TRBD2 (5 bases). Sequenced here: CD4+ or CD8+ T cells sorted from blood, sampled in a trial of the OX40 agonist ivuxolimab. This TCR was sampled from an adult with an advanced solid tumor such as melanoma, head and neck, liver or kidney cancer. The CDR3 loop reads CASSLVPSPWGTQYF. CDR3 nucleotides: TGTGCCAGCAGTTTAGTTCCTAGCCCTTGGGGTACGCAGTATTTT.